A selection of T cell receptor beta chains follows, all from one sample in a study of blood T cell repertoires in COVID-19. TCRdb keeps only in-frame clones here, not all; method: immunoSEQ multiplex PCR. Here the sample spans about 120,000 clones, about 87% being singletons. The sequencing input was peripheral blood. The receptor set was obtained from a woman aged 50 to 60 with acute or convalescent COVID-19. CDR3s leave out the opening cysteine and the closing phenylalanine or tryptophan. Fields, in order: V gene, CDR3 protein.

>TRBV30
AWSVGTGVGGYT
>TRBV7-6
ASSFEGSPYNEQF
>TRBV5-5
ASLPGGENTEAF
>TRBV7-9
ASSPRDRGYTEAF
>TRBV24-1
ATSIQGSDQPQH
>TRBV4-1
ASSQGPGIFGYEQY
>TRBV28
ASSSEPKIRDREGVAEAF
>TRBV28
ASKGGGTANEKLF
>TRBV21-1
ASSNLLISETYEQY
>TRBV24-1
ATSGAGQGGYGYT
>TRBV9
ASSARQGQGTEAF
>TRBV19
ASTSGTGEETQY
>TRBV7-2
ASSSMDSSTEAF
>TRBV30
AWSGQGDTEAF
>TRBV4-1
ASSKEVRGDNGYT
>TRBV30
ASGSRNEAF
>TRBV28
ASFAQAPANEQF
>TRBV18
ASSLGTGRQTQY
>TRBV5-4
ASSQLAGERETQY
>TRBV19
ASSVTGYNTEAF
>TRBV5-1
ASSAGDRGQLSEAF
>TRBV18
ASSPLQNYGYT
>TRBV11-3
ASSLDVLSEQY
>TRBV11-2
ASSPQGQGLGGYT
>TRBV6-1
ASSEARRAQPQH
>TRBV7-8
ASSQDRQETQY
>TRBV30
AWSSGVDQPQH
>TRBV28
ASSLLIKTDTQY
>TRBV6-5
ASSLGLLPYEQY
>TRBV18
ASSPPGQGNEQF
>TRBV27
ASSMTGDQYYGYT
>TRBV12-3/TRBV12-4
ASRVRYTGELF
>TRBV4-1
ASSQEFMGGVQPQH
>TRBV21-1
ASSKGVNEVRLGNTIY
>TRBV4-3
ASSQDRQGSYEQY
>TRBV5-4
ASSLQGEETQY
>TRBV27
ASSNPGWEQY
>TRBV7-9
ASSMTTGLGYT
>TRBV7-8
ASSSNRGEGYT
>TRBV28
ASSRYARFPEAEAF
>TRBV18
ASSLGDEQY